The source of this TCR beta chain is a study of OX40 agonist ivuxolimab in advanced cancers. Here immunoSEQ multiplex PCR was the method, and the copy in TCRdb shows in-frame clones only, minus some. The sample records some 44,000 clones, approximately 80% being singletons. Germline CDR1 reads SGHVS; CDR2 reads FQNEAQ. The CDR3 contains 12 residues. Deletions cut 1 base from V and 8 bases from J, with 5 bases between. The sequence was obtained from an adult with an advanced solid tumor such as melanoma, head and neck, liver or kidney cancer. This sequence joins TRBV7-8 and TRBJ1-4; D possibly corresponds to TRBD1 (5 bases). The material was CD4+ or CD8+ T cells sorted from blood, obtained in a trial of the OX40 agonist ivuxolimab. CDR3 nucleotide sequence: TGTGCCAGCAGCTTAGGGGGGGAAAAACTGTTTTTT. As protein: CASSLGGEKLFF.